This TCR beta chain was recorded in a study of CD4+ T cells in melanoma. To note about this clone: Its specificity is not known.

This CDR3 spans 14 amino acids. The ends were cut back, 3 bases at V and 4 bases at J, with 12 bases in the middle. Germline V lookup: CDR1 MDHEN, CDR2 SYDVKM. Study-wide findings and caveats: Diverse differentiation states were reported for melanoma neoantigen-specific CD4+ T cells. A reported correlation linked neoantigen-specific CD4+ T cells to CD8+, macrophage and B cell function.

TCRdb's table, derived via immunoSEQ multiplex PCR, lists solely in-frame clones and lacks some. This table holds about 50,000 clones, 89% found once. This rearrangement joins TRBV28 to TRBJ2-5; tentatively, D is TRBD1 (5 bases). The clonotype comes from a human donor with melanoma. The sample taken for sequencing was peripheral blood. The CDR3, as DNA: TGTGCCAGCAGTTTGGGGCTGGGGTTAGAGACCCAGTACTTC. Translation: CASSLGLGLETQYF.